This T cell receptor (beta chain) was recorded in a study of human T cells and chemical hapten exposure. Whole-study context: A roughly 2 cm by roughly 2 cm inner upper arm patch received 2% DPC for sensitization. Whole-study findings and limits: DPC sensitization produced no change in TCRs with frequency above 1 in 1000.

Individual cDNA molecules in this library carried unique molecular identifiers. In TCRdb, the RACE reads were re-called with MiXCR into one record per CDR3 protein. Of about 40,000 distinct CDR3 sequences in the sample, 3% to 4% are singletons; the top ten hold about 6.9%. Specified time point: patch test 2, 6 weeks after DPC sensitization. Treatment: therapeutic diphenylcyclopropenone sensitization with weekly scalp DPC. Patches went on only after blood had been drawn each time. The germline gives CDR1 MNHEY, CDR2 SVGAGI. J gave up 6 bases and V 5 bases, and 8 bases lay outside the gene matches. The CDR3 runs to 14 residues. This clonotype was detected ten times or more. Its antigen is undetermined.

This sequence originates from a man aged 35-49 years with alopecia areata. Some clones in this sample may be carry-over from other donors' samples. This specimen was whole blood, taken in connection with sensitization to the hapten diphenylcyclopropenone (DPC). This chain joins TRBV6-5 and TRBJ2-3; TRBD1 agrees at 7 bases. The CDR3 reads CASSQPGQPDTQYF. CDR3 in DNA: TGTGCCAGCAGTCAACCGGGACAGCCGGATACGCAGTATTTT.